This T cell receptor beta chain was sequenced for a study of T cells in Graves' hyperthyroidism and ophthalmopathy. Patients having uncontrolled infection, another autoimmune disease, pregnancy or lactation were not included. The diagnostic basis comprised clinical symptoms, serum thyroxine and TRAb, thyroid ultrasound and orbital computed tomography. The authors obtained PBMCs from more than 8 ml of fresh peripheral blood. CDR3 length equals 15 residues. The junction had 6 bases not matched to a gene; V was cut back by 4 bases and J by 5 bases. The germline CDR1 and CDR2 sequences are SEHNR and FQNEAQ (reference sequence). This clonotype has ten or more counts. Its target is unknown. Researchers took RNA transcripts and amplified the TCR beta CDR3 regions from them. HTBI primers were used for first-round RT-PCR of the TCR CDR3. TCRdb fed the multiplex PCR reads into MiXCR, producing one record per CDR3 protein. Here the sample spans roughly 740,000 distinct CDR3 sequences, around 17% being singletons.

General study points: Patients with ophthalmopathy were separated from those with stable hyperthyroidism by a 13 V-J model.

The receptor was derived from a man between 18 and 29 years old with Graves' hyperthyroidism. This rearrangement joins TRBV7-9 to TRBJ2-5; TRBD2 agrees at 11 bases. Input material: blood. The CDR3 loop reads CASSSLAGAIETQYF. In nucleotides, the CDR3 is TGTGCCAGCAGCTCACTAGCGGGAGCGATCGAGACCCAGTACTTC.